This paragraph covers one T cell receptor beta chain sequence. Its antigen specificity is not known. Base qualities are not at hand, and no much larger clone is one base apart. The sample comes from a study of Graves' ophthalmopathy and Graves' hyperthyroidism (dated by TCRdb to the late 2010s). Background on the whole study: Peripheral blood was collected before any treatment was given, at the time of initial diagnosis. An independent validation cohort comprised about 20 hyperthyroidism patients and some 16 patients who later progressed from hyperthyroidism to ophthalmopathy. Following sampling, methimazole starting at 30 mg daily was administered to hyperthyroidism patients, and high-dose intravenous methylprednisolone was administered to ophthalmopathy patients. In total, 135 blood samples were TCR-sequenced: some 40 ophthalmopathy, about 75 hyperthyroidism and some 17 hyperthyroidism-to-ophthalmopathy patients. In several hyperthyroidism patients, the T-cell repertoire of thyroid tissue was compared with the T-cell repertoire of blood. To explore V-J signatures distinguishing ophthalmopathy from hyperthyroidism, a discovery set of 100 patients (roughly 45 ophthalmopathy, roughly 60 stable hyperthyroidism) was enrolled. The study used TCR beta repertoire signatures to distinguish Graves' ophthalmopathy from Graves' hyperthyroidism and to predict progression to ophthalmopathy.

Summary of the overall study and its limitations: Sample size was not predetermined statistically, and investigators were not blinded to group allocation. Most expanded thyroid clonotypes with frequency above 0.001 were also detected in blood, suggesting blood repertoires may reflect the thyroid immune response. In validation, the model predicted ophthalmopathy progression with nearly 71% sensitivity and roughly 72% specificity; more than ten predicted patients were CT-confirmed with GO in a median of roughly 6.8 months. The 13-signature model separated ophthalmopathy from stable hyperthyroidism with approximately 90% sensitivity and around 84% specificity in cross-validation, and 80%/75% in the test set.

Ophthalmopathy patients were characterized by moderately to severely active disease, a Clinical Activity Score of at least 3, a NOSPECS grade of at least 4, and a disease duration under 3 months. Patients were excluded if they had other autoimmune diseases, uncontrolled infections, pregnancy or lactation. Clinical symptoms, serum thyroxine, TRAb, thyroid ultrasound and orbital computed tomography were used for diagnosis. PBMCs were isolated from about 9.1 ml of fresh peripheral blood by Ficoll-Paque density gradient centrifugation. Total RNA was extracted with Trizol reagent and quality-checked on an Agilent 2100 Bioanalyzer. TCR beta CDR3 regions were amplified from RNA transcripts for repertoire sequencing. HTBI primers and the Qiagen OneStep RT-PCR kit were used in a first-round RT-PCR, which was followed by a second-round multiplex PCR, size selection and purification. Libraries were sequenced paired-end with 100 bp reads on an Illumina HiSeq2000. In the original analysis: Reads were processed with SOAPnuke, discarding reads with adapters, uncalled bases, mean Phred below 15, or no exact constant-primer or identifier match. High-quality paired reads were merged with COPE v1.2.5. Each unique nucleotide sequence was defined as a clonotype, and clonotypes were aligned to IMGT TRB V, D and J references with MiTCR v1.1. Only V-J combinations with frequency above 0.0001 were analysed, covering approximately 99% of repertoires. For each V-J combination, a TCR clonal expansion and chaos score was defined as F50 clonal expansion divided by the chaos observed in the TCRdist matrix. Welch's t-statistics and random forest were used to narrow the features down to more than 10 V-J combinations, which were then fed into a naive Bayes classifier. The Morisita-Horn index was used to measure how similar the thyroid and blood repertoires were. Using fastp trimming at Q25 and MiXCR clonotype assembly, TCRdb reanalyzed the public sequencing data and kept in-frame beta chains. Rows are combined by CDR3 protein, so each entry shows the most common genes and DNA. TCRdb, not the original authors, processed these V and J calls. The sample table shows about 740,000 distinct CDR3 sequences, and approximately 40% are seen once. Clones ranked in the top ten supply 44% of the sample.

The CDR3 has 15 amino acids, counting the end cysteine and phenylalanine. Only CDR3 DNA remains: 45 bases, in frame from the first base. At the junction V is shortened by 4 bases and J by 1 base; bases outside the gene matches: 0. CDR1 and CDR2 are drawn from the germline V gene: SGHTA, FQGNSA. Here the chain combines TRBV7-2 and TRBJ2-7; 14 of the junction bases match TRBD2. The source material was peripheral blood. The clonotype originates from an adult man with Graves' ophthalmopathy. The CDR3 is CASSWTSGGSYEQYF. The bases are TGTGCCAGCAGCTGGACTAGCGGGGGGTCCTACGAGCAGTACTTC.